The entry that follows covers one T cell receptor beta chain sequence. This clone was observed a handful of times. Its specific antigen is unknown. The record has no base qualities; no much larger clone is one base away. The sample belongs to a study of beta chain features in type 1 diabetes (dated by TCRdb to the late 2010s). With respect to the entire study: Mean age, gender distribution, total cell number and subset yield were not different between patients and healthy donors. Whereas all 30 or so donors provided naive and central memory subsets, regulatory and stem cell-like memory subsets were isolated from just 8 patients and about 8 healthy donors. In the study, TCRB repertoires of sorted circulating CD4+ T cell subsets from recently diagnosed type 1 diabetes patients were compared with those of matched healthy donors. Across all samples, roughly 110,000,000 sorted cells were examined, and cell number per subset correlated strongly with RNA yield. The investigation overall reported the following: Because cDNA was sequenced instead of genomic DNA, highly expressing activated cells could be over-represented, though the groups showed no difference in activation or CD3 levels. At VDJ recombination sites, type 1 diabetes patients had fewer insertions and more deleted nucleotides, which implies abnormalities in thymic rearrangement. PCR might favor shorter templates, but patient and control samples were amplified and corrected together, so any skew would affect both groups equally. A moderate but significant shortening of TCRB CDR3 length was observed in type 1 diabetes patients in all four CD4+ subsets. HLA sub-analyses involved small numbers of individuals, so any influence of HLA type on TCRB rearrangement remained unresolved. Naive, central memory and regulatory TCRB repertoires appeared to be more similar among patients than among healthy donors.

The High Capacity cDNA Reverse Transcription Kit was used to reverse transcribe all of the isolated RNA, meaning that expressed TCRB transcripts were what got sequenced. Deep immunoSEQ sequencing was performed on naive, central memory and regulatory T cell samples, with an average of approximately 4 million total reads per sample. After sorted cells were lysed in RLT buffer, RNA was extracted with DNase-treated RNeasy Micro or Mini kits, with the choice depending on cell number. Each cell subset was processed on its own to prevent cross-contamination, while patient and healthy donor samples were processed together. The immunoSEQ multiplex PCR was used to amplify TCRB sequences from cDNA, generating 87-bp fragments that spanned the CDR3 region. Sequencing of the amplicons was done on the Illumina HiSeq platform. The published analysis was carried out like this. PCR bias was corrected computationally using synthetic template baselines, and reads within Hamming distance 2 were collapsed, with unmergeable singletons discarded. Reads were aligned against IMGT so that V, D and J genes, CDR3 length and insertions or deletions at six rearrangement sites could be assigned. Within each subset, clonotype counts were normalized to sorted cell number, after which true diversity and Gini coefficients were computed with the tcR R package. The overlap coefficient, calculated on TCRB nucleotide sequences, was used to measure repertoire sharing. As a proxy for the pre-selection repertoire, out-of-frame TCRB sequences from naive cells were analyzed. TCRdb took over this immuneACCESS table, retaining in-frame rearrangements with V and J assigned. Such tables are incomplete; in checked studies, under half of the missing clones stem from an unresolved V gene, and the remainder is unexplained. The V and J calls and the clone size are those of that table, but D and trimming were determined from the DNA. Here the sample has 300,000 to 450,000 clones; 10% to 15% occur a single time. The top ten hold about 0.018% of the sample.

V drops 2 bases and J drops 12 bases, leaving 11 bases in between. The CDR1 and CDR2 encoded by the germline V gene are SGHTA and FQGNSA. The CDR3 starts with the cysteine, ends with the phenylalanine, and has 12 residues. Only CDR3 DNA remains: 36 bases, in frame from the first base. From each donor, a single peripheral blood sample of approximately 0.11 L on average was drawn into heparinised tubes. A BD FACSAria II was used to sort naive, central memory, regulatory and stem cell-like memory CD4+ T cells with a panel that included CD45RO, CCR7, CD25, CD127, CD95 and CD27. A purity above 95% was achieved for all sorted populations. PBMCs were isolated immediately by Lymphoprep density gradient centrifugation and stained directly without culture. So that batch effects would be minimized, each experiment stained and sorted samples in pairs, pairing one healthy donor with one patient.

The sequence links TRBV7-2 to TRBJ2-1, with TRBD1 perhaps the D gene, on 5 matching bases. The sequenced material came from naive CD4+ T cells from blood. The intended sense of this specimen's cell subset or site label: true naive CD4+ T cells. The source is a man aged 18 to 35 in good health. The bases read TGTGCCAGCAGCTTACCATCCAGGGCGCAGTTCTTC. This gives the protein CASSLPSRAQFF.